The 23 T cell receptor beta chains below were found in one sample sequenced in a study of immune evolution from preneoplasia to lung adenocarcinoma (dated by TCRdb to the early 2020s). Receptor libraries were prepared by the immunoSEQ multiplex PCR assay. TCRdb stores this immuneACCESS table with in-frame sequences only. Part of the clones is absent; in the studies checked, under half of the shortfall reflects unresolved V genes, and no reason is known for the rest. The sample profile shows roughly 3,200 clones; about 80% of them were found once. The ten most abundant clones make up 7.5% to 8.5% of the sample. The sequenced sample was FFPE adjacent normal lung tissue. These receptors came from a person in their 70s with lung adenocarcinoma.

The chain couples TRBV6-1 to TRBJ2-7; D remains ambiguous. This CDR3 contains 11 residues. Trimming took 8 bases from V and 5 from J, leaving 10 bases between them. The germline V gene encodes CDR1 MNHNS and CDR2 SASEGT. CDR3 DNA sequence: TGTGCCAGCGGGTTTTTCCACGAGCAGTACTTC. This encodes CASGFFHEQYF.

V and J are TRBV15 and TRBJ2-5, with 7 bases that match TRBD2. The germline CDR1 and CDR2 sequences are LNHNV and YYDKDF (reference sequence). The CDR3 runs 15 residues. V shed 1 base, J shed 2 bases, and the junction held 4 bases outside the gene matches. CDR3 sequence reads: CATSRGSGLQETQYF. CDR3 nucleotide sequence: TGTGCCACCAGCAGAGGTAGCGGGCTACAAGAGACCCAGTACTTC.

The table lists this clone with a count of one. The chain joins TRBV5-6 to TRBJ2-5; perhaps TRBD2 as D (7 bases). The DNA end is more similar to TRBJ2-7, so the J call may be wrong. Germline values: CDR1 SGHDT, CDR2 YYEEEE. CDR3 size: 14 residues. For the CDR3, the DNA is TGTGCCAGCAGCCTTAGGACTAGGGGGTACGAGCAGTACTTC. This translates into CASSLRTRGYEQYF.

The rearrangement joins TRBV5-1 to TRBJ1-5; D is possibly TRBD1 (5 bases). V lost 4 bases, J lost 3 bases, and 11 bases lay in between. This CDR3 has 14 residues. From germline, CDR1 is SGHRS and CDR2 YFSETQ. This CDR3 is CASSTGTANQPQHF. The CDR3 nucleotides are TGCGCCAGCAGCACCGGGACGGCCAATCAGCCCCAGCATTTT.

V and J are TRBV5-4 and TRBJ2-7; D is possibly TRBD2 (5 bases). Germline CDR1 is SGHNT and CDR2 is YYREEE (reference sequence). The CDR3 sequence is 14 residues long. Trimming left V 5 bases short and J 6 bases short, with 18 bases between. The CDR3 DNA follows: TGTGCCAGCAGGGGTCACGGGATGGAAACCGAGCAGTACTTC. Protein product: CASRGHGMETEQYF.

The chain joins TRBV28 to TRBJ2-7; 10 nucleotides line up with TRBD2. CDR3 length equals 15 residues. CDR1 and CDR2 from the germline V gene are MDHEN and SYDVKM. J was trimmed by 4 bases and V by 5 bases; bases with no gene match: 8. In DNA form, the CDR3 reads TGTGCCAGCAGTCCGCTAGCGGGAGCTTCTTACGAGCAGTACTTC. It translates to CASSPLAGASYEQYF.

This chain joins TRBV7-9 and TRBJ2-5; tentatively, D is TRBD2 (6 bases). Trimming cost V 5 bases and J 3 bases, with 19 bases left between them. Germline values: CDR1 SEHNR, CDR2 FQNEAQ (reference sequence). This CDR3 contains 16 residues. CDR3 DNA: TGTGCCAGCAGCCCGGGGGTAGGGGCAGCCGAAGAGACCCAGTACTTC. It is translated as CASSPGVGAAEETQYF.

V gene TRBV6-4 combines with J gene TRBJ2-2; 10 bases agree with TRBD1. The CDR3 length is 16 residues. With V trimmed by 9 bases and J by 3 bases, 10 bases remained unmatched. CDR1 is MRHNA and CDR2 is SNTAGT in the germline V gene. The DNA of the CDR3 is TGTGCCAGTCGACGGACAGGGGGATCGGACACCGGGGAGCTGTTTTTT. This codes for CASRRTGGSDTGELFF.

The chain carries TRBV27 and TRBJ1-2, with a weak D call TRBD1 (5 bases). The germline gives CDR1 MNHEY, CDR2 SMNVEV (reference sequence). V shed 1 base and J shed 8 bases, with 23 bases lying between them. The CDR3 sequence is 17 residues long. This CDR3 is CASSLFLPTGISSGYTF. Written as DNA, the CDR3 is TGTGCCAGCAGTTTATTCCTCCCAACAGGCATTAGCAGCGGCTACACCTTC.

This chain links TRBV10-1 with TRBJ1-6; unclear D gene. The CDR3 covers 13 residues. Germline-derived CDR1 and CDR2 are WNHNN and SYGVQD (reference sequence). Trimming left V 6 bases short and J 8 bases short, with 11 bases between. The CDR3, as DNA: TGCGCCAGCAGGGCCCGGGAGGATTCACCCCTCCACTTT. As protein: CASRAREDSPLHF.

This clone is a singleton in its sample. This chain joins TRBV4-1 and TRBJ2-5; either TRBD1 or TRBD2 may fit D (5 bases each). Per the germline V gene, CDR1 is MGHRA and CDR2 is YSYEKL. The length of the CDR3 is 16 residues. V was shortened by 1 base and J by 1 base, with 13 bases between the two germline ends. CDR3 loop: CASSQANGDAQETQYF. The CDR3 region has the DNA TGCGCCAGCAGCCAAGCCAATGGGGACGCCCAAGAGACCCAGTACTTC.

The rearrangement joins TRBV5-1 to TRBJ1-2; 8 bases agree with TRBD1. V trimming: 0 bases; J trimming: 2 bases; junction bases outside the gene matches: 3. The CDR3 spans 15 residues. Germline CDR1 SGHRS, CDR2 YFSETQ. CDR3 loop: CASSLEAGGNYGYTF. In nucleotides, the CDR3 is TGCGCCAGCAGCTTGGAGGCAGGGGGCAACTATGGCTACACCTTC. Together with reference TRBV5-1 and TRBJ1-2, the CDR3 gives the full variable domain: KAGVTQTPRYLIKTRGQQVTLSCSPISGHRSVSWYQQTPGQGLQFLFEYFSETQRNKGNFPGRFSGRQFSNSRSEMNVSTLELGDSALYLCASSLEAGGNYGYTFGSGTRLTVV.

The chain carries TRBV11-1 and TRBJ2-2; a weak D match, TRBD2 (6 bases). The germline V gene has CDR1 SGHAT and CDR2 FQDESV (reference sequence). The CDR3 sequence is 15 residues long. V lost 5 bases to trimming and J lost 7 bases, with 17 bases between them. The CDR3 coding sequence is TGTGCCAGCAGCCCCCCGGGACTCCCCGGCGGGGAGCTGTTTTTT. It specifies CASSPPGLPGGELFF.

CDR3 region: CASSPRGDAEAFF. The CDR3 nucleotides are TGTGCCAGCAGCCCCAGGGGCGACGCTGAAGCTTTCTTT. The chain recombines TRBV7-2 with TRBJ1-1; TRBD1 might be the D (6 bases). This CDR3 comprises 13 residues. The germline V and J ends were trimmed by 5 bases and 6 bases, with 13 bases remaining between them. Germline V gives CDR1 SGHTA, CDR2 FQGNSA. Looking up the rest from reference TRBV7-2 and TRBJ1-1 gives the full variable domain: GAGVSQSPSNKVTEKGKDVELRCDPISGHTALYWYRQSLGQGLEFLIYFQGNSAPDKSGLPSDRFSAERTGGSVSTLTIQRTQQEDSAVYLCASSPRGDAEAFFGQGTRLTVV.

The V call is TRBV6-5, the J call TRBJ1-3; TRBD1 agrees at 8 bases. Germline CDR1 is MNHEY and CDR2 is SVGAGI. The junction had 3 bases not matched to a gene; V was cut back by 5 bases and J by 0 bases. This CDR3 comprises 15 residues. The CDR3: CASSHDRGSGNTIYF. The CDR3 nucleotides are TGTGCCAGCAGTCATGACAGGGGCTCTGGAAACACCATATATTTT.

A remark on this clone: One junction end disagrees with the germline gene, perhaps due to a read error. The rearrangement links TRBV7-8 to TRBJ2-3, with D possibly TRBD2 on 5 matching bases. CDR3 length equals 15 residues. Germline loops: CDR1 SGHVS, CDR2 FQNEAQ. CDR3 in amino acids: CASTLEGLGTDTQYF. CDR3 coding DNA: TGTGCCAGCACCTTAGAGGGCTTGGGTACAGATACGCAGTATTTT. The complete variable domain, with remaining parts taken from reference TRBV7-8 and TRBJ2-3, reads GAGVSQSPRYKVAKRGQDVALRCDPISGHVSLFWYQQALGQGPEFLTYFQNEAQLDKSGLPSDRFFAERPEGSVSTLKIQRTQQEDSAVYLCASTLEGLGTDTQYFGPGTRLTVL.

By sample share, this clone is large (0.1 to 1%). V is TRBV6-1 and J is TRBJ2-2, with TRBD2 as a possible D gene (7 bases). Trimming cost V 8 bases and J 2 bases, with 15 bases left between them. There are 15 residues in the CDR3. Germline V gene lookup returns CDR1 MNHNS and CDR2 SASEGT. The CDR3 region is CASLRGALNTGELFF. CDR3 nucleotide sequence: TGTGCCAGCCTCCGGGGGGCGCTTAACACCGGGGAGCTGTTTTTT.

V gene TRBV7-9 combines with J gene TRBJ2-7, with D possibly matching TRBD2 (7 bases). Looked up from germline, CDR1 is SEHNR and CDR2 is FQNEAQ (reference sequence). V was shortened by 1 base and J by 9 bases, with 16 bases between the two germline ends. The CDR3 is 14 residues long. CDR3 DNA: TGTGCCAGCAGCTTAGATGGGGGCCCTAGCGGGCAGTACTTC. Its protein is CASSLDGGPSGQYF.

The chain links TRBV28 to TRBJ2-3, with TRBD2 matching over 7 bases. The germline gives CDR1 MDHEN, CDR2 SYDVKM. With 5 bases clipped from V and 2 bases from J, the junction kept 7 bases outside the gene matches. The CDR3 runs 15 residues. The CDR3 bases are TGTGCCAGCAGTCCCCCTAGCGGAAACACAGATACGCAGTATTTT. Its protein is CASSPPSGNTDTQYF.

This chain connects TRBV28 to TRBJ2-5; 8 nucleotides agree with TRBD1. This CDR3 spans 13 amino acids. Germline trimming cut 9 bases from V and 2 bases from J; bases unmatched to any gene: 5. CDR1 MDHEN and CDR2 SYDVKM come from the germline V gene. The CDR3 DNA follows: TGTGCCAGTTTACGACAGGGGCAAGAGACCCAGTACTTC. Translation: CASLRQGQETQYF. Full variable domain (outside the CDR3, taken from reference TRBV28 and TRBJ2-5): DVKVTQSSRYLVKRTGEKVFLECVQDMDHENMFWYRQDPGLGLRLIYFSYDVKMKEKGDIPEGYSVSREKKERFSLILESASTNQTSMYLCASLRQGQETQYFGPGTRLLVL.

The chain carries TRBV10-2 and TRBJ2-5; no clear D. The germline V and J ends were trimmed by 3 bases and 5 bases, with 10 bases remaining between them. This CDR3 spans 13 amino acids. Germline CDR1 WSHSY, CDR2 SAAADI. The CDR3 is CASSDSNTETQYF. CDR3 nucleotide sequence: TGCGCCAGCAGTGATAGTAATACCGAGACCCAGTACTTC.

The rearrangement links TRBV5-1 to TRBJ2-3, with 9 bases matching TRBD2. The CDR3 has 16 amino acids. Germline CDR1 and CDR2: SGHRS and YFSETQ. V was clipped by 2 bases and J by 1 base; unmatched bases: 5. The CDR3 protein is CASSLNGGRGTDTQYF. CDR3 sequence (DNA): TGCGCCAGCAGCTTAAACGGCGGGAGGGGCACAGATACGCAGTATTTT.

The chain uses TRBV18 and TRBJ2-3; possibly TRBD2 for D (5 bases). V was cut by 8 bases and J by 6 bases, with 18 bases left in between. Germline values: CDR1 KGHSH, CDR2 LQKENI. The CDR3 covers 14 residues. CDR3 nucleotides: TGTGCCAGCCAACCGGTAGCGCCGGGGGATACGCAGTATTTT. Translating it yields CASQPVAPGDTQYF.